The 29 T cell receptor beta chains reported below all come from one sample, sequenced in a study of blood T cell repertoires in COVID-19 (TCRdb year 2020). The library was prepared using the immunoSEQ multiplex PCR assay. The immuneACCESS repertoire file appears here via TCRdb, limited to in-frame rearrangements. These files lack a portion of the clones; in checked studies, under half of the deficit traces to unresolved V genes, and the cause of the others is not known. The sample has about 470,000 clones on record, around 90% of them singletons. The ten largest clones add up to under 0.75% of the sample. The sequenced sample was PBMCs or T cells enriched from blood (not recorded which). All receptors come from a woman aged 18 to 35 who had recovered from COVID-19.

The chain is built from TRBV25-1 and TRBJ2-2; tentatively, D is TRBD2 (6 bases). Trimming removed 4 bases at V and 7 bases at J, with 7 bases between. The CDR3 loop spans 12 amino acids. Looked up from germline, CDR1 is MGHDK and CDR2 is SYGVNS. CDR3 in amino acids: CASSAGVGELFF. The CDR3 DNA reads as TGTGCCAGCAGTGCGGGGGTCGGGGAGCTGTTTTTT.

The rearrangement uses TRBV4-1 and TRBJ2-7; 8 bases agree with TRBD2. After removal of 4 bases from V and 7 bases from J, the junction contained 6 bases not matched to a gene. The germline V gene has CDR1 MGHRA and CDR2 YSYEKL. This CDR3 comprises 13 residues. The CDR3 loop is CASSPLGLGEQYF. CDR3 sequence (DNA): TGCGCCAGCAGCCCCCTGGGACTAGGGGAGCAGTACTTC.

This chain joins TRBV21-1 and TRBJ1-2; the D call in the table, TRBD1, was not verified against the DNA. TRBV21-1 is labeled a pseudogene. This CDR3 is 20 amino acids long. The CDR3 sequence is CASSNDDTGTGGGINYGYTF. The CDR3 DNA reads as TGTGCCAGCAGCAACGATGATACCGGGACAGGGGGGGGAATTAACTATGGCTACACCTTC.

The rearrangement uses TRBV19 and TRBJ1-6, with 8 bases lining up with TRBD1. This CDR3 contains 15 residues. Germline V gives CDR1 LNHDA, CDR2 SQIVND (reference sequence). Germline trimming cut 6 bases from V and 5 bases from J; bases unmatched to any gene: 6. The CDR3 region is CASSFGTGHNSPLHF. In DNA, the CDR3 is TGTGCCAGTAGCTTTGGGACAGGCCATAATTCACCCCTCCACTTT.

As concerns this clone: A junction end diverges from the germline sequence, so it may reflect a read error. The rearrangement joins TRBV27 to TRBJ2-1; 7 nucleotides agree with TRBD2. This CDR3 is 12 amino acids long. CDR1 and CDR2 (germline): MNHEY, SMNVEV (reference sequence). The CDR3 nucleotides read TGTGCCAGCAGTGAGCGGGACCGGGGTGCGGTCTTC. Its translation is CASSERDRGAVF.

V gene TRBV7-3 combines with J gene TRBJ1-1, with 8 bases fitting TRBD1. Germline V gene sequence: CDR1 SGHTA, CDR2 FQGTGA. Unmatched junction bases numbered 3, after V lost 2 bases and J lost 1 base. This CDR3 comprises 15 residues. CDR3: CASSLAGGGNTEAFF. CDR3 nucleotides: TGTGCCAGCAGCTTAGCAGGGGGCGGGAACACTGAAGCTTTCTTT.

This chain uses TRBV7-2 with TRBJ1-5; no definite D call. Per germline, CDR1 SGHTA and CDR2 FQGNSA. The CDR3 consists of 15 residues. The V and J ends lost 0 bases and 4 bases respectively, with 10 bases between them. In DNA form, the CDR3 reads TGTGCCAGCAGCTTAGCGGGCACAGATAATCAGCCCCAGCATTTT. Amino acids: CASSLAGTDNQPQHF.

A remark on this clone: Other DNA sequences in the sample encode the same CDR3. This sequence joins TRBV6-5 and TRBJ2-7; tentatively, D is TRBD2 (5 bases). The CDR3 is made up of 11 amino acids. V lost 6 bases to trimming and J lost 4 bases, with 7 bases between them. Germline loops: CDR1 MNHEY, CDR2 SVGAGI. The DNA of the CDR3 is TGTGCCAGCAGCCGAGGGTACGAGCAGTACTTC. Its translation is CASSRGYEQYF.

V gene TRBV11-2 combines with J gene TRBJ1-1; D gene uncertain. The CDR3 is 13 residues long. Trimming removed 3 bases from V and 3 bases from J, with 8 bases in between. Germline lookup yields CDR1 SGHAT and CDR2 FQNNGV. Here the CDR3 DNA reads TGTGCCAGCAGCTTCGGTAGCTACACTGAAGCTTTCTTT. Its translation: CASSFGSYTEAFF.

The count of this clone is one. The chain is built from TRBV5-1 and TRBJ2-7; 7 nucleotides agree with TRBD1. The CDR3 sequence is 15 residues long. V gave up 1 base and J gave up 7 bases; unmatched junction bases: 11. Germline CDR1 SGHRS, CDR2 YFSETQ. The CDR3 region has the DNA TGCGCCAGCAGCTTGCTACCACAGGGGCGAGGGGAGCAGTACTTC. This gives the protein CASSLLPQGRGEQYF.

CDR3 DNA sequence: TGTGCCAGCAGCTTAGGGCAGGGGCTGGAACAAGAGACCCAGTACTTC. It is translated as CASSLGQGLEQETQYF. This rearrangement joins TRBV7-9 to TRBJ2-5; weak D call: TRBD1 (6 bases). Germline CDR1 and CDR2: SEHNR and FQNEAQ (reference sequence). CDR3 length equals 16 residues. The V end lost 1 base, the J end lost 2 bases, and 14 bases lay between the germline ends.

This chain links TRBV4-1 with TRBJ1-2, with D possibly being TRBD1 (6 bases). Germline V gives CDR1 MGHRA, CDR2 YSYEKL. Deletions cut 4 bases from V and 0 bases from J, with 15 bases between. This CDR3 is 16 amino acids long. The CDR3 region is CASSPLRGGANYGYTF. CDR3 nucleotides: TGCGCCAGCAGCCCCCTGAGGGGGGGGGCTAACTATGGCTACACCTTC.

Of note for this clone: At the DNA level, this CDR3 is encoded by other sequences in the same sample as well. V usage is TRBV6-5 and J usage is TRBJ1-3; D is undetermined. This CDR3 is built from 12 residues. Germline CDR1 MNHEY, CDR2 SVGAGI. Trimming removed 8 bases at V and 0 bases at J, with 5 bases between. CDR3 sequence reads: CASGSSGNTIYF. In nucleotides, the CDR3 is TGTGCCAGCGGGAGCTCTGGAAACACCATATATTTT.

This rearrangement joins TRBV24-1 to TRBJ1-2, with unresolved D. Germline lookup yields CDR1 KGHDR and CDR2 SFDVKD. Trimming shortened V by 2 bases and J by 4 bases, and 13 bases separated the two germline ends. The CDR3 spans 15 residues. CDR3 bases: TGTGCCACCAGTGATTCCAGTCCGGGTAGCTATGGCTACACCTTC. It specifies CATSDSSPGSYGYTF.

The chain's CDR3 is CASSDTDGQAALYEQYF. CDR3 nucleotide sequence: TGTGCCAGTAGCGATACGGATGGACAGGCTGCCTTATACGAGCAGTACTTC. The chain combines TRBV19 with TRBJ2-7; 7 nucleotides match TRBD1. The germline V gene has CDR1 LNHDA and CDR2 SQIVND (reference sequence). J gave up 4 bases and V 6 bases, and 18 bases lay outside the gene matches. The CDR3 sequence is 17 residues long. The full variable domain, with the rest looked up from reference TRBV19 and TRBJ2-7, is DGGITQSPKYLFRKEGQNVTLSCEQNLNHDAMYWYRQDPGQGLRLIYYSQIVNDFQKGDIAEGYSVSREKKESFPLTVTSAQKNPTAFYLCASSDTDGQAALYEQYFGPGTRLTVT.

The chain recombines TRBV4-2 with TRBJ2-4, with a weak D call TRBD1 (5 bases). Per the germline V gene, CDR1 is LGHNA and CDR2 is YNFKEQ. The CDR3 length is 15 residues. The ends were cut back, 4 bases at V and 0 bases at J, with 10 bases in the middle. The CDR3 DNA is TGTGCCAGCAGCCCCAGGGTGTTAGCCAAAAACATTCAGTACTTC. Translating gives CASSPRVLAKNIQYF.

This clone was found many times. The chain links TRBV6-1 to TRBJ2-3; a possible D gene is TRBD2 (6 bases). The germline CDR1 and CDR2 sequences are MNHNS and SASEGT. The CDR3 consists of 16 residues. Trimming pared 0 bases from V and 3 bases from J, leaving 13 bases between. This CDR3 reads CASSEAGQEGTDTQYF. As DNA, the CDR3 is TGTGCCAGCAGTGAAGCAGGGCAGGAGGGGACAGATACGCAGTATTTT.

The chain combines TRBV11-2 with TRBJ1-1, with D hard to call. Deletions cut 5 bases from V and 1 base from J, with 11 bases between. This CDR3 is built from 14 residues. Germline-derived CDR1 and CDR2 are SGHAT and FQNNGV. This CDR3 is CASSHRTENTEAFF. In DNA form, the CDR3 reads TGTGCCAGCAGCCACCGGACTGAGAACACTGAAGCTTTCTTT. Together with reference TRBV11-2 and TRBJ1-1, the CDR3 gives the full variable domain: EAGVAQSPRYKIIEKRQSVAFWCNPISGHATLYWYQQILGQGPKLLIQFQNNGVVDDSQLPKDRFSAERLKGVDSTLKIQPAKLEDSAVYLCASSHRTENTEAFFGQGTRLTVV.

In its sample, this clone was seen a few times. The rearrangement joins TRBV30 to TRBJ1-1, with D perhaps TRBD1 (5 bases). CDR1 is GTSNPN and CDR2 is SVGIG in the germline V gene (reference sequence). V was shortened by 3 bases and J by 6 bases, with 11 bases between the two germline ends. The length of the CDR3 is 12 residues. CDR3 sequence: CAWRIGEAEAFF. The CDR3 coding sequence is TGTGCCTGGAGAATAGGGGAAGCTGAAGCTTTCTTT. Complete variable domain (other parts from reference TRBV30 and TRBJ1-1): SQTIHQWPATLVQPVGSPLSLECTVEGTSNPNLYWYRQAAGRGLQLLFYSVGIGQISSEVPQNLSASRPQDRQFILSSKKLLLSDSGFYLCAWRIGEAEAFFGQGTRLTVV.

Comment on this clone: The same CDR3 can be traced to other DNA sequences in this sample. This chain joins TRBV7-2 and TRBJ2-4; tentative D call: TRBD1 (6 bases). This CDR3 has 13 amino acids. CDR1 and CDR2 from the germline V gene are SGHTA and FQGNSA. Trimming removed 2 bases at V and 7 bases at J, with 9 bases between. As DNA, the CDR3 is TGTGCCAGCAGCTTATCTCAGGGGAACATTCAGTACTTC. It encodes CASSLSQGNIQYF.

There are a few counts of this clone. V gene TRBV4-2 combines with J gene TRBJ1-1, with TRBD1 as a possible D gene (5 bases). Trimming took 0 bases from V and 9 from J, leaving 11 bases between them. CDR3 length: 13 amino acids. Germline-derived CDR1 and CDR2 are LGHNA and YNFKEQ. Here the CDR3 DNA reads TGTGCCAGCAGCCAAGAGAGGGACTCCCAAGCTTTCTTT. Amino acids: CASSQERDSQAFF.

V gene TRBV2 combines with J gene TRBJ2-5; D unresolved. Trimming took off 3 bases at V and 7 bases at J, with 12 bases between the two ends. CDR1 is SNHLY and CDR2 is FYNNEI in the germline V gene. The CDR3 loop spans 13 amino acids. The CDR3 DNA sequence: TGTGCCAGCAGTGACGGGTGGATGGGGACCCAGTACTTC. It is translated as CASSDGWMGTQYF. The full variable domain, its missing parts supplied by reference TRBV2 and TRBJ2-5, is EPEVTQTPSHQVTQMGQEVILRCVPISNHLYFYWYRQILGQKVEFLVSFYNNEISEKSEIFDDQFSVERPDGSNFTLKIRSTKLEDSAMYFCASSDGWMGTQYFGPGTRLLVL.

The rearrangement links TRBV5-1 to TRBJ2-3; possibly TRBD2 for D (6 bases). The CDR3 is 15 amino acids. CDR1 is SGHRS, CDR2 YFSETQ, per germline. Trimming cost V 2 bases and J 1 base, with 11 bases left between them. CDR3 sequence reads: CASSLLAARTDTQYF. DNA for the CDR3: TGCGCCAGCAGCTTACTAGCTGCCCGCACAGATACGCAGTATTTT.

This chain joins TRBV2 and TRBJ2-5; 12 bases are a match to TRBD2. J gave up 5 bases and V 0 bases, and 10 bases lay outside the gene matches. The CDR3 has 18 amino acids. Per germline, CDR1 SNHLY and CDR2 FYNNEI. The CDR3 here is CASSEALASGGAEETQYF. DNA for the CDR3: TGTGCCAGCAGTGAAGCGCTAGCTAGCGGGGGGGCCGAGGAGACCCAGTACTTC.

The J gene is TRBJ2-7, the V gene TRBV5-5, with D hard to call. The V end lost 0 bases, the J end lost 0 bases, and 7 bases lay between the germline ends. Looked up from germline, CDR1 is SGHKS and CDR2 is YYEKEE (reference sequence). This CDR3 region has 14 residues. CDR3 residues: CASSLGRSSYEQYF. The CDR3 DNA reads TGTGCCAGCAGCTTGGGAAGGAGCTCCTACGAGCAGTACTTC.

The V and J genes are TRBV12-3 or TRBV12-4 and TRBJ1-2; 8 bases are shared with TRBD1. The CDR3 extends over 13 amino acids. V shed 5 bases, J shed 7 bases, and the junction held 6 bases outside the gene matches. The CDR3 sequence: CASSVDRGSGYTF. DNA for the CDR3: TGTGCCAGCAGTGTCGACAGGGGTAGTGGCTACACCTTC.

The V gene is TRBV11-2, the J gene TRBJ1-5; D uncertain. CDR1 and CDR2 (germline): SGHAT, FQNNGV. Trimming stripped 4 bases from V and 0 bases from J, with 4 bases between. The CDR3 is 13 residues long. CDR3 DNA sequence: TGTGCCAGCAGCTACAATAGCAATCAGCCCCAGCATTTT. Translating it yields CASSYNSNQPQHF.

The V call is TRBV11-2, the J call TRBJ1-2; weak D call: TRBD1 (6 bases). Germline loops: CDR1 SGHAT, CDR2 FQNNGV. The CDR3 has 15 amino acids. V lost 3 bases and J 0 bases, leaving 11 bases between the germline ends. CDR3 in DNA: TGTGCCAGCAGCTTCGGGGACAAGACTAACTATGGCTACACCTTC. Its protein product is CASSFGDKTNYGYTF.

The chain employs TRBV29-1 and TRBJ2-3; perhaps TRBD2 as D (7 bases). Per the germline V gene, CDR1 is SQVTM and CDR2 is ANQGSEA. V dropped 7 bases and J dropped 4 bases, with 18 bases sitting between them. There are 14 residues in the CDR3. The CDR3 spells CSALGGGLADTQYF. In nucleotides, the CDR3 is TGCAGCGCCCTAGGGGGGGGCCTGGCAGATACGCAGTATTTT.